This T cell receptor (beta chain) came from a study of blood T cell repertoires in COVID-19. At the level of the study: Donors in the United States, Italy and Spain gave samples during acute or convalescent COVID-19.

In the authors' methods: Amplifying reference gene primers gave estimates of nucleated cell counts. The data were produced by immunoSEQ multiplex PCR, yet TCRdb's version contains in-frame clones alone and is incomplete. V, J and clone size were drawn from that table, and D and trimming were deduced from the DNA. The repertoire holds fewer than 350,000 clones, around 90% seen once, with about 1.7% in the top ten. This clone was counted between two and nine times. V gave up 0 bases and J gave up 3 bases, with 12 bases separating them. CDR3 length: 16 residues. Germline V gene data show CDR1 as ENHRY and CDR2 as SYGVKD. Cohort 3 donors counted as recovered after two negative PCRs, clearance, or resolved symptoms.

The clonotype comes from a woman aged 40-49 years who had recovered from COVID-19. The specimen was PBMCs or T cells enriched from blood (not recorded which). The chain links TRBV10-3 to TRBJ1-3; tentatively, D is TRBD1 (6 bases). In DNA form, the CDR3 reads TGTGCCATCAGTGAGTCAGGCGGGGGCCGTGGAAACACCATATATTTT. Its protein product is CAISESGGGRGNTIYF.